These 12 T cell receptor beta chains share one sample of origin, sequenced in a study of blood T cell repertoires in COVID-19. The repertoire was sequenced with immunoSEQ multiplex PCR; TCRdb's copy has only in-frame clones and lacks some. The sample lists roughly 190,000 clones, roughly 82% occurring once. Sequencing used PBMCs or T cells enriched from blood (not recorded which). The source of these receptors is a man aged 40-55 years who had recovered from COVID-19.

The V gene is TRBV7-9, the J gene TRBJ2-3; TRBD2 agrees at 7 bases. V dropped 5 bases and J dropped 7; count of bases not matched to a gene: 9. CDR3 length equals 14 residues. Germline CDR1 and CDR2: SEHNR and FQNEAQ (reference sequence). The CDR3 reads CASSPRGGRNTQYF. DNA for the CDR3: TGTGCCAGCAGCCCTAGGGGCGGGAGAAATACGCAGTATTTT. The whole variable domain, filled in from reference TRBV7-9 and TRBJ2-3, reads DTGVSQNPRHKITKRGQNVTFRCDPISEHNRLYWYRQTLGQGPEFLTYFQNEAQLEKSRLLSDRFSAERPKGSFSTLEIQRTEQGDSAMYLCASSPRGGRNTQYFGPGTRLTVL.

This clone was observed once. In nucleotides, the CDR3 is TGCAGCGTCCGCCCGGGACATTCCAACACCGGGGAGCTGTTTTTT. This gives the protein CSVRPGHSNTGELFF. The chain joins TRBV29-1 to TRBJ2-2; TRBD1 might be the D (6 bases). The CDR3 spans 15 residues. The V end lost 6 bases, the J end lost 2 bases, and 16 bases lay between the germline ends. Germline values: CDR1 SQVTM, CDR2 ANQGSEA.

This clone was detected once. This chain joins TRBV7-2 and TRBJ2-7; maybe TRBD1 (6 bases). Germline-derived CDR1 and CDR2 are SGHTA and FQGNSA. V lost 2 bases and J 3 bases, leaving 11 bases between the germline ends. The length of the CDR3 is 14 residues. CDR3 DNA sequence: TGTGCCAGCAGCTTAAGACAGGCAGGCTACGAGCAGTACTTC. This sequence encodes CASSLRQAGYEQYF.

In its sample, this clone was seen a few times. The chain carries TRBV7-2 and TRBJ1-1, with D possibly TRBD1 on 6 matching bases. Trimming shortened V by 3 bases and J by 4 bases, and 9 bases separated the two germline ends. CDR1 and CDR2 (germline): SGHTA, FQGNSA. CDR3 length: 13 amino acids. The CDR3, as DNA: TGTGCCAGCAGCTTTACAGGGAGCACTGAAGCTTTCTTT. It encodes CASSFTGSTEAFF.

This clone has a single count. The chain has TRBV7-9 and TRBJ2-1; TRBD2 aligns across 11 bases. The CDR3 loop spans 16 amino acids. Looked up from germline, CDR1 is SEHNR and CDR2 is FQNEAQ (reference sequence). Trimming took 5 bases from V and 7 from J; bases not matched to a gene: 10. The CDR3 bases are TGTGCCAGCAGCCCTATTAGCGGGAGGGCCGAAAATGAGCAGTTCTTC. Translating gives CASSPISGRAENEQFF.

This rearrangement joins TRBV24-1 to TRBJ2-1, with D possibly being TRBD1 (6 bases). This CDR3 spans 15 amino acids. The germline V and J ends were trimmed by 2 bases and 8 bases, with 15 bases remaining between them. The germline gives CDR1 KGHDR, CDR2 SFDVKD. The CDR3 spells CATSDYKQGRHEQFF. In DNA, the CDR3 is TGTGCCACCAGTGATTACAAACAGGGTAGACATGAGCAGTTCTTC.

The chain links TRBV30 to TRBJ2-3; tentatively, D is TRBD2 (6 bases). The CDR3 is made up of 14 amino acids. Germline CDR1 GTSNPN, CDR2 SVGIG (reference sequence). Trimming stripped 2 bases from V and 2 bases from J, with 11 bases between. The CDR3: CAWSRGLFTDTQYF. CDR3 in DNA: TGTGCCTGGAGTCGGGGACTTTTCACAGATACGCAGTATTTT.

The chain couples TRBV29-1 to TRBJ2-6, with D tentatively TRBD1 (5 bases). The CDR3 sequence is 16 residues long. The V end was cut by 6 bases, the J end by 0 bases, with 15 bases between. Germline CDR1 is SQVTM and CDR2 is ANQGSEA. Here the CDR3 reads CSVVLSRDSGANVLTF. In nucleotides, the CDR3 is TGCAGCGTGGTTCTATCCAGGGACTCTGGGGCCAACGTCCTGACTTTC.

J is TRBJ1-6 and V is TRBV5-4; 8 positions agree with TRBD1. Losses at the gene ends were 3 bases for V and 4 bases for J; bases not matched to a gene: 9. The CDR3 sequence is 17 residues long. Germline assignment: CDR1 SGHNT and CDR2 YYREEE (reference sequence). CDR3 region: CASSSLDRGEYNSPLHF. DNA for the CDR3: TGTGCCAGCAGCTCTTTAGACAGGGGCGAATATAATTCACCCCTCCACTTT. Supplemented by reference TRBV5-4 and TRBJ1-6, the full variable domain reads ETGVTQSPTHLIKTRGQQVTLRCSSQSGHNTVSWYQQALGQGPQFIFQYYREEENGRGNFPPRFSGLQFPNYSSELNVNALELDDSALYLCASSSLDRGEYNSPLHFGNGTRLTVT.

The genes are TRBV7-2 and TRBJ2-1, with a tentative D call TRBD2 (6 bases). The germline V and J ends were trimmed by 5 bases and 7 bases, with 21 bases remaining between them. CDR3 length: 16 residues. CDR1 and CDR2 (germline): SGHTA, FQGNSA. Here the CDR3 DNA reads TGTGCCAGCAGCCAAACCTCGGGGCTAGCGCTTAATGAGCAGTTCTTC. Amino acid sequence: CASSQTSGLALNEQFF. Looking up the rest from reference TRBV7-2 and TRBJ2-1 gives the full variable domain: GAGVSQSPSNKVTEKGKDVELRCDPISGHTALYWYRQSLGQGLEFLIYFQGNSAPDKSGLPSDRFSAERTGGSVSTLTIQRTQQEDSAVYLCASSQTSGLALNEQFFGPGTRLTVL.

The chain couples TRBV27 to TRBJ2-2, with 7 bases lining up with TRBD1. Germline CDR1 reads MNHEY; CDR2 reads SMNVEV (reference sequence). Trimming took 7 bases from V and 3 from J; bases not matched to a gene: 5. The CDR3 is made up of 14 amino acids. CDR3: CASTSGQHTGELFF. As DNA, the CDR3 is TGTGCCAGCACCTCGGGACAGCACACCGGGGAGCTGTTTTTT.

This chain uses TRBV28 with TRBJ1-4; 8 nucleotides agree with TRBD1. The CDR3 loop spans 14 amino acids. After removal of 4 bases from V and 8 bases from J, the junction contained 6 bases not matched to a gene. Germline CDR1 MDHEN, CDR2 SYDVKM. The CDR3 DNA is TGTGCCAGCAGTTCTGGACAGGGCAGCGAAAAACTGTTTTTT. This translates into CASSSGQGSEKLFF.